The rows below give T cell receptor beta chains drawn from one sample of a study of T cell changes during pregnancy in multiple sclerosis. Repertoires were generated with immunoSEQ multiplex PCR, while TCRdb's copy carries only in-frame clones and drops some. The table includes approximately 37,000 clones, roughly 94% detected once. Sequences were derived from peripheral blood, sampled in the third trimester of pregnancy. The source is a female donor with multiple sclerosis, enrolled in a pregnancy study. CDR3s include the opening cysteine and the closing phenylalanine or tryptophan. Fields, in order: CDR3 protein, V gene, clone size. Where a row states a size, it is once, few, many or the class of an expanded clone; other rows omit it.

CDR3 protein: CASSNQGAGELFF
V gene: TRBV18
clone size: NA

CDR3 protein: CAISQGTLNTEAFF
V gene: TRBV10-3
clone size: few

CDR3 protein: CASSIEFSGTGGRRNQPQHF
V gene: TRBV19
clone size: NA

CDR3 protein: CASSQDYGRDRSMNTEAFF
V gene: TRBV4-3
clone size: NA

CDR3 protein: CASSIPSGLGSYNEQFF
V gene: TRBV19
clone size: NA

CDR3 protein: CASSLGGGGGETQYF
V gene: TRBV7-2
clone size: NA

CDR3 protein: CASSLVGSSGGLDTQYF
V gene: TRBV7-2
clone size: NA

CDR3 protein: CASSLEGQGGYEQYF
V gene: TRBV13
clone size: NA

CDR3 protein: CASSIDGQWRDTQYF
V gene: TRBV19
clone size: NA

CDR3 protein: CASSTSRPTGIGTDTQYF
V gene: TRBV28
clone size: NA

CDR3 protein: CASRAWGGGRTEAFF
V gene: TRBV6-5
clone size: NA

CDR3 protein: CASSYGGYEQYF
V gene: TRBV7-9
clone size: NA

CDR3 protein: CASSPGTSGEETQYF
V gene: TRBV11-3
clone size: NA

CDR3 protein: CASSYSTANYGYTF
V gene: TRBV6-5
clone size: NA

CDR3 protein: CASSPHDRNRNEQYF
V gene: TRBV4-1
clone size: once

CDR3 protein: CASRGLDNEQFF
V gene: TRBV6-5
clone size: NA

CDR3 protein: CASSLPGGTEGTDTQYF
V gene: TRBV28
clone size: NA

CDR3 protein: CASSPRLAGGTDTQYF
V gene: TRBV5-4
clone size: NA

CDR3 protein: CASSLSGRGEEKLFF
V gene: TRBV7-8
clone size: NA

CDR3 protein: CASSAQGAPGNTIYF
V gene: TRBV2
clone size: once

CDR3 protein: CASSSGQGKAVRINIQYF
V gene: TRBV7-9
clone size: NA

CDR3 protein: CASRLGVNTEAFF
V gene: TRBV6-6
clone size: NA

CDR3 protein: CAYTWAAGGPSETQYF
V gene: TRBV30
clone size: NA

CDR3 protein: CASSQDLNTGELFF
V gene: TRBV4-3
clone size: NA

CDR3 protein: CASSSGTSGTYEQYF
V gene: TRBV27
clone size: once

CDR3 protein: CSVPRDREGEKLFF
V gene: TRBV29-1
clone size: NA

CDR3 protein: CASSSQGATSNQPQHF
V gene: TRBV27
clone size: NA